This TCR beta chain originates from a study of cytomegalovirus exposure and HLA in healthy donors. The CDR3 has 14 amino acids. Germline assignment: CDR1 SGDLS and CDR2 YYNGEE. The V and J ends lost 3 bases and 4 bases, in that order; junction bases with no gene match: 3. Broader study findings: In a later analysis, parvovirus B19, influenza, CMV and Epstein-Barr virus appeared linked to several top co-occurrence clusters. More than 15,000 TCR beta sequences were associated with HLA alleles at 0.05 false discovery rate in a later analysis.

In the case of this clone: Its antigen is undetermined.

Amplification used 60 Vbeta primers and 13 Jbeta primers. Clones were read by immunoSEQ multiplex PCR, and TCRdb kept only the in-frame ones, dropping some. The sample lists 95,000 to 150,000 clones, roughly 80% occurring once. This receptor was identified in a man aged 18 to 35 in good health and CMV-seropositive. The chain combines TRBV9 with TRBJ2-2; 7 nucleotides agree with TRBD1. The specimen was PBMCs. CDR3 sequence reads: CASSEGGGTGELFF. CDR3 in DNA: TGTGCCAGCAGCGAAGGGGGCGGCACCGGGGAGCTGTTTTTT.